The rows below give T cell receptor beta chains drawn from one sample of a study of blood T cell repertoires in COVID-19. TCRdb's table, derived via immunoSEQ multiplex PCR, lists solely in-frame clones and lacks some. The sample includes tens of thousands of clones, around 81% of them seen just once. Source material: peripheral blood. The receptors stem from a human donor in a cohort sampled during active COVID-19. Each CDR3 is given with its conserved first and last residue. The D gene is left open where the match is weak. Some rows mark clone size as missing; the rest say once, few, many or name a class of expanded clone.

size,length,V,J,D,CDR3,DNA
.,15,TRBV6-5,TRBJ1-5,.,CASSYLTGTDWPQHF,TGTGCCAGCAGTTACCTCACGGGGACTGATTGGCCCCAGCATTTT
.,17,TRBV4-1,TRBJ2-3,TRBD2,CASSQHPTSGVTDTQYF,TGCGCCAGCAGCCAACATCCTACTAGCGGGGTCACAGATACGCAGTATTTT
.,13,TRBV19,TRBJ2-2,TRBD1,CASSLRGTGELFF,TGTGCCAGTAGTCTCAGGGGGACCGGGGAGCTGTTTTTT
once,14,TRBV9,TRBJ1-2,TRBD1,CASSAVPGGDGYTF,TGTGCCAGCAGCGCAGTCCCAGGGGGCGATGGCTACACCTTC
.,14,TRBV6-6,TRBJ1-1,.,CASRNQGQHTEAFF,TGTGCCAGCAGGAATCAGGGTCAGCACACTGAAGCTTTCTTT
.,13,TRBV10-2,TRBJ2-3,TRBD2,CASSPSGLDTQYF,TGCGCCAGCAGTCCTAGCGGGCTTGATACGCAGTATTTT
few,16,TRBV10-3,TRBJ2-4,.,CAISESIGRGKNIQYF,TGTGCCATCAGTGAGTCGATTGGCCGGGGCAAAAACATTCAGTACTTC
.,15,TRBV28,TRBJ2-3,.,CASSHRGALTDTQYF,TGTGCCAGCAGCCACCGGGGGGCCCTCACAGATACGCAGTATTTT
.,13,TRBV5-5,TRBJ2-7,TRBD1,CASNDRGSYEQYF,TGTGCCAGCAACGACAGGGGGTCCTACGAGCAGTACTTC
.,15,TRBV3-1/TRBV3-2,TRBJ1-5,.,CASSRTLLGNQPQHF,TGTGCCAGCAGCCGGACACTTTTAGGCAATCAGCCCCAGCATTTT
.,14,TRBV11-3,TRBJ2-7,.,CASSLGSRATEQYF,TGTGCCAGCAGCTTAGGGTCGCGGGCTACCGAGCAGTACTTC
.,14,TRBV11-2,TRBJ2-7,TRBD1,CASSPGTGAYAQYF,TGTGCCAGCAGCCCCGGGACAGGGGCATATGCGCAGTACTTC
.,15,TRBV5-4,TRBJ2-7,TRBD2,CASSEGTSFAYEQYF,TGTGCCAGCAGTGAAGGGACTAGCTTCGCCTACGAGCAGTACTTC
.,12,TRBV7-3,TRBJ2-3,.,CASSPGGDTQYF,TGTGCCAGCAGCCCCGGCGGGGATACGCAGTATTTT
.,14,TRBV9,TRBJ2-7,TRBD1,CASSIKGQGDEQYF,TGTGCCAGCAGCATCAAGGGACAGGGGGACGAGCAGTACTTC
.,15,TRBV28,TRBJ2-5,.,CASSRNQVVAETQYF,TGTGCCAGCAGCCGTAACCAGGTAGTGGCGGAGACCCAGTACTTC
once,14,TRBV29-1,TRBJ2-3,.,CSVRREWNRSWEYF,TGCAGCGTTAGAAGGGAGTGGAATAGGTCATGGGAGTATTTT
.,15,TRBV2,TRBJ2-6,.,CASSVPFAGANVLTF,TGTGCCAGCAGTGTCCCCTTTGCGGGGGCCAACGTCCTGACTTTC
.,15,TRBV19,TRBJ1-5,.,CASSIDRGKNQPQHF,TGTGCCAGTAGTATAGATCGGGGGAAGAATCAGCCCCAGCATTTT
.,16,TRBV7-9,TRBJ2-6,.,CASTRTVDSGANVLTF,TGTGCCAGCACCCGCACGGTAGACTCTGGGGCCAACGTCCTGACTTTC
few,16,TRBV5-1,TRBJ2-2,.,CASTLVRRGNTGELFF,TGCGCCAGCACCCTGGTCCGGCGGGGGAACACCGGGGAGCTGTTTTTT
.,15,TRBV4-1,TRBJ1-2,.,CASSRDQMGLWGYTF,TGCGCCAGCAGCCGAGACCAGATGGGGCTTTGGGGCTACACCTTC
.,14,TRBV12-5,TRBJ1-3,TRBD1,CASGPGGSGNTIYF,TGTGCTAGTGGCCCAGGGGGAAGTGGAAACACCATATATTTT
few,16,TRBV21-1,TRBJ1-5,.,CASSKGRGTRNQPQHF,TGTGCCAGCAGCAAAGGTCGAGGGACAAGGAATCAGCCCCAGCATTTT
.,13,TRBV12-3/TRBV12-4,TRBJ1-1,TRBD1,CASSLGQGPEAFF,TGTGCCAGCAGTTTAGGACAGGGGCCTGAAGCTTTCTTT
.,15,TRBV7-8,TRBJ2-3,TRBD2,CASSLGGLAVDTQYF,TGTGCCAGCAGCTTAGGGGGACTAGCCGTAGATACGCAGTATTTT
.,14,TRBV10-3,TRBJ2-7,TRBD2,CAISSGTSGYEQYF,TGTGCCATCAGCTCCGGGACTAGCGGTTACGAGCAGTACTTC
few,11,TRBV19,TRBJ2-7,.,CANMAALEQYF,TGTGCCAACATGGCCGCCCTCGAGCAGTACTTC
.,16,TRBV4-1,TRBJ2-3,.,CASSQDLVLATDTQYF,TGCGCCAGCAGCCAAGATCTGGTTCTAGCCACAGATACGCAGTATTTT
.,15,TRBV3-1/TRBV3-2,TRBJ2-1,.,CASSQGGVSRVEQFF,TGTGCCAGCAGCCAAGGGGGGGTCTCTCGGGTTGAGCAGTTCTTC
.,13,TRBV5-1,TRBJ2-5,TRBD2,CASSASGWETQYF,TGCGCCAGCAGCGCTAGCGGGTGGGAGACCCAGTACTTC
.,16,TRBV6-5,TRBJ1-6,.,CASSYSIGHSNSPLHF,TGTGCCAGCAGTTACTCGATTGGCCATTCTAATTCACCCCTCCACTTT
.,16,TRBV7-9,TRBJ2-2,TRBD1,CASSFPGQENTGELFF,TGTGCCAGCAGCTTCCCGGGACAGGAGAACACCGGGGAGCTGTTTTTT
.,12,TRBV4-1,TRBJ1-6,.,CASSQASSPLHF,TGCGCCAGCAGCCAAGCCAGTTCACCCCTCCACTTT
.,13,TRBV7-2,TRBJ2-2,.,CASSLAGPGELFF,TGTGCCAGCAGCTTAGCGGGGCCCGGGGAGCTGTTTTTT
.,14,TRBV5-6,TRBJ2-7,TRBD1,CASSFGTGVYEQYF,TGTGCCAGCAGCTTCGGGACAGGGGTTTACGAGCAGTACTTC
few,14,TRBV15,TRBJ1-2,TRBD1,CATSRGQGRGGYTF,TGTGCCACCAGCAGAGGACAGGGAAGGGGTGGCTACACCTTC
.,16,TRBV5-5,TRBJ2-3,TRBD2,CASSTAGRGGTDTQYF,TGTGCCAGCAGCACCGCAGGGCGGGGGGGAACAGATACGCAGTATTTT
.,21,TRBV27,TRBJ2-3,TRBD2,CASSLNPGLAGGPTSTDTQYF,TGTGCCAGCAGTTTAAACCCGGGACTAGCGGGGGGCCCAACGAGCACAGATACGCAGTATTTT
.,15,TRBV15,TRBJ2-7,TRBD2,CATSARAGSVSEQYF,TGTGCCACCAGCGCCCGAGCGGGGTCTGTAAGCGAGCAGTACTTC
.,14,TRBV7-9,TRBJ1-6,TRBD1,CASSFDRDNSPLHF,TGTGCCAGCAGCTTTGACAGGGATAATTCACCCCTCCACTTT
.,17,TRBV7-8,TRBJ2-4,TRBD1,CASSPRTGGESKNIQYF,TGTGCCAGCAGCCCGCGGACAGGGGGCGAGTCCAAAAACATTCAGTACTTC
.,11,TRBV7-2,TRBJ2-1,.,CASSLSGEQFF,TGTGCCAGCAGCTTATCGGGTGAGCAGTTCTTC
.,13,TRBV6-5,TRBJ2-7,.,CASSKHSSYEQYF,TGTGCCAGCAGTAAACACAGCTCCTACGAGCAGTACTTC
.,13,TRBV28,TRBJ2-5,.,CASSLTFRETQYF,TGTGCCAGCAGTTTAACGTTCCGGGAGACCCAGTACTTC
.,15,TRBV18,TRBJ2-2,.,CASSSQGVGTGELFF,TGTGCCAGCTCAAGCCAGGGCGTCGGCACCGGGGAGCTGTTTTTT
.,15,TRBV19,TRBJ2-7,TRBD1,CASSISTGARNEQYF,TGTGCCAGTAGTATCTCTACAGGGGCTAGGAACGAGCAGTACTTC